This TCR beta chain was recovered during a study of CXCR3-negative and CXCR3-positive naive CD8 T cells. Study outcomes and limitations: Partial loss of CXCR3 expression followed cryopreservation; most assays used fresh PBMCs. Naive CXCR3-negative and CXCR3-positive cells had similar TRBV-TRBJ usage; memory differed.

Libraries of TRB cDNA were made by 5' RACE and carried UMIs. TCRdb reprocessed the 5' RACE reads and stores each CDR3 protein as one record, lacking DNA. Here the sample table reports around 140,000 distinct CDR3 sequences. Remarks on this clonotype: Its antigen remains unknown.

Germline V gene lookup returns CDR1 SGHTA and CDR2 FQGTGA. This CDR3 is 13 amino acids long. V and J are TRBV7-3 and TRBJ2-7; TCRdb's D gene call, TRBD1, goes unchecked for lack of DNA. This TCR was sampled from a human donor in good health. Some clones in this sample may be carry-over from other donors' samples. The sample comprised naive CXCR3- CD8+ T cells from blood. The subset was: CD45RO-CCR7+CD27+CD95- naive CD8+ T cells lacking CXCR3 (TNR3-). CDR3 protein: CASSPVLGYEQYF.